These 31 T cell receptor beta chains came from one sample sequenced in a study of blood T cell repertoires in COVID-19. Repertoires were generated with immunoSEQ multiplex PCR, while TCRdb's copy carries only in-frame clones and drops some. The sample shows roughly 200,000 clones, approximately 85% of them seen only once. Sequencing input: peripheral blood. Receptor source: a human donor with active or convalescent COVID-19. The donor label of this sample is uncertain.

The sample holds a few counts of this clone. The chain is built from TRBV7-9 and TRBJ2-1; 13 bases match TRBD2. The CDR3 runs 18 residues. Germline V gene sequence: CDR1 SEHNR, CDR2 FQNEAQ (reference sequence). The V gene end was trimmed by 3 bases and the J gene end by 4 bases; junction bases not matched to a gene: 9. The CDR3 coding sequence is TGTGCCAGCAGCTTCCCCCGGACTAGCGGGGGAGGATACAATGAGCAGTTCTTC. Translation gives CASSFPRTSGGGYNEQFF.

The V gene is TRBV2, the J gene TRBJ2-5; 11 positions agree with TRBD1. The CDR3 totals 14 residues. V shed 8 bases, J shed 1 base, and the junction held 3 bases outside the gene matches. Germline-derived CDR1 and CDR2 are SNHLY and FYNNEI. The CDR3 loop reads CASAGQGGQETQYF. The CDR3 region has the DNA TGTGCCAGCGCGGGACAGGGGGGCCAAGAGACCCAGTACTTC.

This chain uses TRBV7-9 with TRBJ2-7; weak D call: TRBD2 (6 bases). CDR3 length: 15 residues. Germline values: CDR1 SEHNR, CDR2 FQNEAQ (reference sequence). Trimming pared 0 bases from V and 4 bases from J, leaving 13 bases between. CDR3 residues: CASSLASGRGYEQYF. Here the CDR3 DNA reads TGTGCCAGCAGCTTAGCTAGCGGTCGCGGGTACGAGCAGTACTTC.

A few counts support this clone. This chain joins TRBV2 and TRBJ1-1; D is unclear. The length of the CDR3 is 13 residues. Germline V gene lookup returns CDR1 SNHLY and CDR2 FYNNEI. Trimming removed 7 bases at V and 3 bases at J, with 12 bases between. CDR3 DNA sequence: TGTGCCAGCACGAAGGAGCGAGACACTGAAGCTTTCTTT. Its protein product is CASTKERDTEAFF.

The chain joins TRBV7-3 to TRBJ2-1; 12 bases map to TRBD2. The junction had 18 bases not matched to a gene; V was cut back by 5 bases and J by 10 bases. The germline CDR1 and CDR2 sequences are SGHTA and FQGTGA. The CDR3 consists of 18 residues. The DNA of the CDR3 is TGTGCCAGCAGCCCGTGGGGTTTTGGACTAGCGGGGCTCAGGGAGCAGTTCTTC. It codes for CASSPWGFGLAGLREQFF. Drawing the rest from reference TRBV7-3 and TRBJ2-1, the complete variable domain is GAGVSQTPSNKVTEKGKYVELRCDPISGHTALYWYRQSLGQGPEFLIYFQGTGAADDSGLPNDRFFAVRPEGSVSTLKIQRTERGDSAVYLCASSPWGFGLAGLREQFFGPGTRLTVL.

The CDR3 sequence: CAGGRGTGYEQYF. For the CDR3, the DNA is TGTGCCGGAGGGAGGGGAACCGGCTACGAGCAGTACTTC. This chain uses TRBV2 with TRBJ2-7; the match to TRBD2 covers 7 bases. Germline CDR1 reads SNHLY; CDR2 reads FYNNEI. The junction had 10 bases not matched to a gene; V was cut back by 11 bases and J by 3 bases. This CDR3 is 13 amino acids long.

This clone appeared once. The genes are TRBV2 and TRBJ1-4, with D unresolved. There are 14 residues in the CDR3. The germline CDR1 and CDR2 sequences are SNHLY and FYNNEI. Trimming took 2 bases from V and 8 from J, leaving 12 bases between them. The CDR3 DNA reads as TGTGCCAGCAGTGAAAAGAGGGTGGGAGAAAAACTGTTTTTT. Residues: CASSEKRVGEKLFF.

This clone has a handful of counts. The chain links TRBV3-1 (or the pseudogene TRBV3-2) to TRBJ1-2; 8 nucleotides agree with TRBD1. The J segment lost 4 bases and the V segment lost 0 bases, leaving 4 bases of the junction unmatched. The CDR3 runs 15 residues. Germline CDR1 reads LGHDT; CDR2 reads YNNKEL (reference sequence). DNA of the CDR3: TGTGCCAGCAGCCAAGAGGCGACAGGGGCCTATGGCTACACCTTC. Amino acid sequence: CASSQEATGAYGYTF.

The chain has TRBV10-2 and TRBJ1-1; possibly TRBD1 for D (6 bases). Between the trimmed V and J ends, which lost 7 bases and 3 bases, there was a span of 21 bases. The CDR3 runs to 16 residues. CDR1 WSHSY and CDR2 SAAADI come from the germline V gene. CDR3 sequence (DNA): TGCGCCAGCATAGGAGGGAGGGGCTGGACAGACACTGAAGCTTTCTTT. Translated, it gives CASIGGRGWTDTEAFF.

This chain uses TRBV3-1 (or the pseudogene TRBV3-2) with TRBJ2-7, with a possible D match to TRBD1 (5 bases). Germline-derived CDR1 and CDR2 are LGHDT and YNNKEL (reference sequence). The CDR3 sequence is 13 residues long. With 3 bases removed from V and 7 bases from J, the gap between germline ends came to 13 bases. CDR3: CASSHPDRAEQYF. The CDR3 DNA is TGTGCCAGCAGCCACCCCGACAGAGCGGAGCAGTACTTC.

The chain's CDR3 is CASSLALSGGNEQFF. The CDR3 DNA follows: TGTGCCAGCAGCTTAGCGCTTTCAGGGGGCAATGAGCAGTTCTTC. The chain uses TRBV7-2 and TRBJ2-1; TRBD1 matches at 7 bases. The CDR3 has 15 residues. J was trimmed by 6 bases and V by 0 bases; bases with no gene match: 5. Germline V gene sequence: CDR1 SGHTA, CDR2 FQGNSA.

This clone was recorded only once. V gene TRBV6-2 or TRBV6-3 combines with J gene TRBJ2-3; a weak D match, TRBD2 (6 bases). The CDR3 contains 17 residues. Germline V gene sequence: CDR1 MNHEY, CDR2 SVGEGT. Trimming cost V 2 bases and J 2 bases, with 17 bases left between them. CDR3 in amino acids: CASSYRRAEENTDTQYF. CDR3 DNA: TGTGCCAGCAGTTACCGGAGGGCCGAGGAAAACACAGATACGCAGTATTTT.

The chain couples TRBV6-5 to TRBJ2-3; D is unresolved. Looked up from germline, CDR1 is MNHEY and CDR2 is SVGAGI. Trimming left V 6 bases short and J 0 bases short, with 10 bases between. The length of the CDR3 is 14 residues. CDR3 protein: CASSQARSTDTQYF. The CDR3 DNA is TGTGCCAGCAGCCAGGCCCGTAGCACAGATACGCAGTATTTT.

CDR3 sequence (DNA): TGTGCCAGCAGCTTGAACGGGGGTAGCGGCTCCTACGAGCAGTACTTC. This translates into CASSLNGGSGSYEQYF. The rearrangement joins TRBV5-4 to TRBJ2-7, with D possibly TRBD2 on 6 matching bases. Germline assignment: CDR1 SGHNT and CDR2 YYREEE (reference sequence). With 1 base removed from V and 0 bases from J, the gap between germline ends came to 14 bases. The CDR3 sequence is 16 residues long.

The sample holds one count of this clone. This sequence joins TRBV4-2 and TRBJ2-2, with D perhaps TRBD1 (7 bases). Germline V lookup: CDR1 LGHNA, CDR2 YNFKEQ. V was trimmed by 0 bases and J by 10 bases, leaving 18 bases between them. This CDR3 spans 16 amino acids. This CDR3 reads CASSQEVAGGSSELFF. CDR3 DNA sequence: TGTGCCAGCAGCCAAGAGGTTGCAGGGGGGAGCTCGGAGCTGTTTTTT.

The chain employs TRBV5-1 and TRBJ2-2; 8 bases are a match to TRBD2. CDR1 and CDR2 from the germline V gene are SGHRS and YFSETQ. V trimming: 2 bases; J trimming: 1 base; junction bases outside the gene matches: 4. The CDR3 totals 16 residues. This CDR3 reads CASSLLSGGNTGELFF. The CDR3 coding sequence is TGCGCCAGCAGCTTACTCAGCGGGGGGAACACCGGGGAGCTGTTTTTT.

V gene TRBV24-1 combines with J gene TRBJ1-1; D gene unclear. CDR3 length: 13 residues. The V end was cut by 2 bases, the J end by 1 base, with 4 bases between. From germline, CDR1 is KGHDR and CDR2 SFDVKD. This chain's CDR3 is CATSDWANTEAFF. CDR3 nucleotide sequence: TGTGCCACCAGTGATTGGGCGAACACTGAAGCTTTCTTT.

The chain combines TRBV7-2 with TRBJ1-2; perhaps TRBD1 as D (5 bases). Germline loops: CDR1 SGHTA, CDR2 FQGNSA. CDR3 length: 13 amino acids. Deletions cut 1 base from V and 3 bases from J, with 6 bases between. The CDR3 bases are TGTGCCAGCAGCTTAGGGGGCTACTATGGCTACACCTTC. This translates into CASSLGGYYGYTF.

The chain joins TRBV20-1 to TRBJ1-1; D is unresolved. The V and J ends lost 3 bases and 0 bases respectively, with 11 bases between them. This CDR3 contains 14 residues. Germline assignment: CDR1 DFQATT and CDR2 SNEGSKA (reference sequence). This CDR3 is CSASPVGLNTEAFF. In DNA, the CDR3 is TGCAGTGCTAGTCCGGTCGGTTTGAACACTGAAGCTTTCTTT.

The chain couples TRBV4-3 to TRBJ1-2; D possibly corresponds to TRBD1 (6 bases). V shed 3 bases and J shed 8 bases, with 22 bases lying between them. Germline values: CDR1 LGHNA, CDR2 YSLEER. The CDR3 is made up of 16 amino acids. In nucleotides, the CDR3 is TGCGCCAGCAGCCAGACCTCGGGACACCCTTTCGGGGGCTACACCTTC. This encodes CASSQTSGHPFGGYTF.

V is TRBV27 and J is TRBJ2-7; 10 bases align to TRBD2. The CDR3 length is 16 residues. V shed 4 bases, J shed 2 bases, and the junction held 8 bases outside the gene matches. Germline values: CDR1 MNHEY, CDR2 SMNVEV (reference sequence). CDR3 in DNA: TGTGCCAGCAGTTCCCCCCGACTAGCGGGCCCCTACGAGCAGTACTTC. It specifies CASSSPRLAGPYEQYF.

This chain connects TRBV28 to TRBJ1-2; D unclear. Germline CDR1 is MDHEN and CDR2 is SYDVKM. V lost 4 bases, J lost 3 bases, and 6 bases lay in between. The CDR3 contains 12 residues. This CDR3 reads CASSWADYGYTF. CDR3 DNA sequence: TGTGCCAGCAGTTGGGCAGACTATGGCTACACCTTC.

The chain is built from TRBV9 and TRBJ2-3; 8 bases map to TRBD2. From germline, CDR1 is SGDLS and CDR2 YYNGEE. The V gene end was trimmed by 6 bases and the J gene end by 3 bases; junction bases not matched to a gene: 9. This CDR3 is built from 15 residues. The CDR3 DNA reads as TGTGCCAGCACTCTGGGGACTAGGGGGACAGATACGCAGTATTTT. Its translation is CASTLGTRGTDTQYF.

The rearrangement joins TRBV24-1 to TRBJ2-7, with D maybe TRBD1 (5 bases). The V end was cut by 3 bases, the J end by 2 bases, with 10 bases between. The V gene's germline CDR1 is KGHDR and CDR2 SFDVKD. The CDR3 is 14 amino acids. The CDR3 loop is CATSDQGTTYEQYF. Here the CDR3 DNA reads TGTGCCACCAGTGATCAGGGAACCACCTACGAGCAGTACTTC.

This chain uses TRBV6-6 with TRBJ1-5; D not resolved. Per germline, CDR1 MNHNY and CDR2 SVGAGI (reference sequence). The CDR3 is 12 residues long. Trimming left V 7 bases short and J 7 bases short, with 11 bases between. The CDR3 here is CASTVSGQPQHF. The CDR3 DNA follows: TGTGCCAGCACGGTTTCCGGGCAGCCCCAGCATTTT.

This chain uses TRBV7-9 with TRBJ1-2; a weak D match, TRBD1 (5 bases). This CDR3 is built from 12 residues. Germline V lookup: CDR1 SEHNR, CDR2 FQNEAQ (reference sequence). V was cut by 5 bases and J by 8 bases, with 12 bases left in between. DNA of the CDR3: TGTGCCAGCAGCGCCCCAGGGAACGGCTACACCTTC. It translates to CASSAPGNGYTF.

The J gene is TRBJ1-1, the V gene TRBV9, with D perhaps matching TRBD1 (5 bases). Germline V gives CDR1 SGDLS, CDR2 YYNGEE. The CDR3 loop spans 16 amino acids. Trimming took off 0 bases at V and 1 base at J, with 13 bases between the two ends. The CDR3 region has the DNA TGTGCCAGCAGCGTAGATCCCAGGAGGGGGAACACTGAAGCTTTCTTT. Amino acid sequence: CASSVDPRRGNTEAFF.

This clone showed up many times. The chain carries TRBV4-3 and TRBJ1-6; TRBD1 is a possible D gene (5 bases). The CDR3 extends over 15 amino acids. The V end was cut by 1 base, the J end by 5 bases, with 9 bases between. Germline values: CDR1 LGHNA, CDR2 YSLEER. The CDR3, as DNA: TGCGCCAGCAGCCAAGTCCAGGGAAATAATTCACCCCTCCACTTT. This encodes CASSQVQGNNSPLHF.

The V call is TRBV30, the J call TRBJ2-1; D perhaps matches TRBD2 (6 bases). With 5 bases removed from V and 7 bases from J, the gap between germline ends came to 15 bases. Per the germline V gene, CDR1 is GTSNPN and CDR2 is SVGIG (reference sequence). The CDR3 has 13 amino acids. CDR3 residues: CAWQPWTTNEQFF. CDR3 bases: TGTGCCTGGCAGCCTTGGACTACGAATGAGCAGTTCTTC.

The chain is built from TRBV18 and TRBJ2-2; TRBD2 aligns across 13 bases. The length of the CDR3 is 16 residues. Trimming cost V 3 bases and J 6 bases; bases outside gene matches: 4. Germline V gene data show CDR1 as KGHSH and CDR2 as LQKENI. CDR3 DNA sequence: TGTGCCAGCTCACCGGGACTAGCGGGATACGCCGGGGAGCTGTTTTTT. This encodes CASSPGLAGYAGELFF.

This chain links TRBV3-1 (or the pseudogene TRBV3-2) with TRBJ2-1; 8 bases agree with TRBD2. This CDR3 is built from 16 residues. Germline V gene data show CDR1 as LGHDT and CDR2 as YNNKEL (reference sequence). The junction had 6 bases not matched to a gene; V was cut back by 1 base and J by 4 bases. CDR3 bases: TGTGCCAGCAGCCAAGCGGTCGGGAGGGGTTACAATGAGCAGTTCTTC. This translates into CASSQAVGRGYNEQFF.